This TCR beta chain comes out of a study of blood T cell repertoires in COVID-19. On the study more broadly: Sites in the United States, Italy and Spain provided acute and convalescent COVID-19 samples. From T cells, B-cell-depleted T cells, or PBMCs came the material, which was cDNA or gDNA.

Clinical histories supplied by participants themselves formed the basis of cohort assignment. V was shortened by 1 base and J by 2 bases, with 8 bases between the two germline ends. The CDR3 contains 14 residues. CDR1 and CDR2 (germline): SGHDN, FVKESK. Per the authors' pipeline: It was from reference gene primer amplification that nucleated cell counts were estimated. Some clones are missing from TCRdb's copy, which holds only in-frame ones; the method was immunoSEQ multiplex PCR. V and J calls and clone size follow that table, whereas D and trimming were derived from the DNA. This sample has a few hundred thousand clones, with about 90% found just once. This clone was seen a single time.

Sequencing input: PBMCs or T cells enriched from blood (not recorded which). The receptor was derived from a woman between 45 and 60 years old with acute COVID-19. The V gene is TRBV14, the J gene TRBJ1-2; unclear D gene. The CDR3 here is CASSQVEQNYGYTF. The DNA of the CDR3 is TGTGCCAGCAGCCAAGTGGAGCAGAACTATGGCTACACCTTC.